Below, one T cell receptor beta chain is given with its context. The source of the sample is a study of blood T cell repertoires in COVID-19. The germline V and J ends were trimmed by 0 bases and 7 bases, with 12 bases remaining between them. Germline V gene lookup returns CDR1 LGHDT and CDR2 YNNKEL (reference sequence). The CDR3 totals 14 residues. Original handling: It was from reference gene primer amplification that nucleated cell counts were estimated. The assay was immunoSEQ multiplex PCR, and TCRdb's table has in-frame clones only and misses some. From that table come the V and J calls and clone size; the DNA was used to work out D and trimming. The sample holds about 73,000 clones, about four fifths seen once.

The source material was peripheral blood. This TCR was sampled from a human donor in a cohort sampled during active COVID-19. This rearrangement joins TRBV3-1 (or the pseudogene TRBV3-2) to TRBJ1-2; no firm D call. The CDR3 DNA sequence: TGTGCCAGCAGCCAAGAGGGGAGGGCTGGTGGCTACACCTTC. Translating it yields CASSQEGRAGGYTF.